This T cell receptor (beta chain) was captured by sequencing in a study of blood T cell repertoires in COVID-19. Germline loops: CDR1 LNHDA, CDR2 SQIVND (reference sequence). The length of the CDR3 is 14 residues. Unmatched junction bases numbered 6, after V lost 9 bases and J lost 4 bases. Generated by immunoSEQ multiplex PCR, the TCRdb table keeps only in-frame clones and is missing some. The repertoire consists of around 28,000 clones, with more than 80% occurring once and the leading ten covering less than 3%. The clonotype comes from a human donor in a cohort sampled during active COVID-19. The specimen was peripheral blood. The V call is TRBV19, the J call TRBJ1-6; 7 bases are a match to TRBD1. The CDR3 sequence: CASRQGQYNSPLHF. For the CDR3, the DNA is TGTGCCAGCCGGCAGGGACAGTATAATTCACCCCTCCACTTT. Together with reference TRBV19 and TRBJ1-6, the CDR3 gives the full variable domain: DGGITQSPKYLFRKEGQNVTLSCEQNLNHDAMYWYRQDPGQGLRLIYYSQIVNDFQKGDIAEGYSVSREKKESFPLTVTSAQKNPTAFYLCASRQGQYNSPLHFGNGTRLTVT.